This T cell receptor (beta chain) is drawn from a study of T cell repertoires in cytomegalovirus infection. At the level of the study: Carrying CMV and the relevant HLA type showed in public TCR beta signatures.

CDR1 SGHAT and CDR2 FQNNGV come from the germline V gene. CDR3 size: 13 residues. The V end lost 0 bases, the J end lost 10 bases, and 12 bases lay between the germline ends. Study-wide findings and caveats: The ex vivo response showed dominance by HLA-C-restricted CMV-specific TCR beta clonotypes.

In TCRdb, the reads were re-called with MiXCR into one record per CDR3 protein. This sample yields some 590,000 distinct CDR3 sequences, of which roughly 43% are seen a single time; 48% belongs to the top ten. A note on this clonotype: The antigen is undetermined.

The sample consisted of cultured PBMCs, taken from culture after CMV antigen stimulation. The chain links TRBV11-2 to TRBJ1-1; the D is unclear. The receptor was derived from a human donor in good health (CMV status not recorded). Some clones in this sample may be carry-over from other donors' samples. The CDR3 coding sequence is TGTGCCAGCAGCTTAGATTTAGGGAGGCGAGCTTTCTTT. It encodes CASSLDLGRRAFF.